Below, one T cell receptor (beta chain) is given with its context. TCRdb reprocessed the RT-PCR reads with MiXCR, giving one entry per CDR3 protein. The sample includes around 70,000 distinct CDR3 sequences, 26% of them seen just once. The CDR3 contains 14 residues. V was shortened by 10 bases and J by 7 bases, with 23 bases between the two germline ends. Germline lookup yields CDR1 MNHNY and CDR2 SVGAGI (reference sequence). The sample comes from a study of patients and donors after allogeneic stem cell transplantation. The receptor was isolated from a human donor who was either an allogeneic HSCT recipient or a stem cell or donor lymphocyte infusion donor (not recorded which). It is not recorded whose cells these are; they may come from a transplant donor. The rearrangement joins TRBV6-6 to TRBJ2-7; D uncertain. Specimen: blood, either unsorted or a sorted T cell fraction (not recorded which). CDR3 DNA sequence: TGTGCCACCCGAATTTACGCAGAGGTGGGGGAGCAGTACTTC. Its translation is CATRIYAEVGEQYF.